These T cell receptor beta chains were read from a single sample in a study of OX40 agonist ivuxolimab in advanced cancers. Repertoires were generated with immunoSEQ multiplex PCR, while TCRdb's copy carries only in-frame clones and drops some. This sample has around 79,000 clones; 86% occur once, and the top ten carry approximately 0.63%. The source was CD4+ or CD8+ T cells sorted from blood, collected in a trial of the OX40 agonist ivuxolimab. The receptors come from an adult with an advanced solid tumor such as melanoma, head and neck, liver or kidney cancer. Both conserved end residues are part of each CDR3. The D gene is left open where the match is weak. Rows give clone size only sometimes, using once, few, many, or a class for an expanded clone.

v_gene	abundance	d_gene	j_gene	CDR3nt	CDR3aa
TRBV30	-	-	TRBJ2-7	TGTGCCTGGAGTGTAGGGGGGAGGGGGCCCTACGAGCAGTACTTC	CAWSVGGRGPYEQYF
TRBV5-1	-	-	TRBJ2-3	TGCGCCAGCAGCTTTGGTGGGGAGTGGACAGATACGCAGTATTTT	CASSFGGEWTDTQYF
TRBV5-6	-	TRBD1	TRBJ1-4	TGTGCCAGCAGCTTAAGAACAGGGGCTAATGAAAAACTGTTTTTT	CASSLRTGANEKLFF
TRBV10-2	-	TRBD2	TRBJ2-5	TGCGCCAGCAGTGAGGGTAGCGGGGGGGGCCAAGAGACCCAGTACTTC	CASSEGSGGGQETQYF
TRBV5-1	-	-	TRBJ1-5	TGCGCCAGCAGCTTGGAAGGGGAAGCAGGCCAGCCCCAGCATTTT	CASSLEGEAGQPQHF
TRBV19	-	-	TRBJ1-3	TGTGCCAGTAGTCTCCTCGTTCAGGGTGGAAACACCATATATTTT	CASSLLVQGGNTIYF
TRBV5-3	few	-	TRBJ2-2	TGTGCCAGAAGCTTGTTCTGGCTGGCGGCGGAGACCGGGGAGCTGTTTTTT	CARSLFWLAAETGELFF
TRBV28	-	TRBD2	TRBJ2-1	TGTGCCAGCAGCTCCTCACTAGCGCGGGGGCAGTTCTTC	CASSSSLARGQFF
TRBV6-6	-	-	TRBJ2-7	TGTGCCAGCATTGCCGGCTCCTACGAGCAGTACTTC	CASIAGSYEQYF
TRBV5-1	-	TRBD2	TRBJ2-1	TGCGCCAGCAGCTTTGCAGGACTAGCGGAGGGGATGGGTGAGCAGTTCTTC	CASSFAGLAEGMGEQFF
TRBV19	-	-	TRBJ1-1	TGTGCCAGTAGTATTACGGGAGGGATGAACACTGAAGCTTTCTTT	CASSITGGMNTEAFF
TRBV28	-	-	TRBJ1-2	TGTGCCAGCAAGCAGGGTGGCTATGGCTACACCTTC	CASKQGGYGYTF
TRBV6-5	-	-	TRBJ2-7	TGTGCCACCCAGAACCCCTACGAGCAGTACTTC	CATQNPYEQYF
TRBV11-2	once	-	TRBJ2-5	TGTGCCAGCAGCTTAGTCCTAGCCCCGACCCAGTACTTC	CASSLVLAPTQYF
TRBV6-4	-	-	TRBJ2-2	TGTGCCAGCAGCCCGAGGGGGCCCGGGACTCTCACCGGGGAGCTGTTTTTT	CASSPRGPGTLTGELFF
TRBV27	-	TRBD2	TRBJ2-1	TGTGCCAGCACCATCCCAGGGACTAGCGGCAATGAGCAGTTCTTC	CASTIPGTSGNEQFF
TRBV28	-	-	TRBJ2-3	TGTGCCAGCAGTTGGGGAGAGAACCGACTCACAGATACGCAGTATTTT	CASSWGENRLTDTQYF
TRBV30	few	-	TRBJ1-2	TGTGCCTGGAGTCTGCGAGGAGGCTACACCTTC	CAWSLRGGYTF
TRBV6-6	-	-	TRBJ1-1	TGTGCCAGCAGTTACAACCCGGGAGGGACTGAAGCTTTCTTT	CASSYNPGGTEAFF
TRBV11-2	-	TRBD1	TRBJ1-5	TGTGCCAGCAGCTTAGACGGGGACAGGGCTAGCAATCAGCCCCAGCATTTT	CASSLDGDRASNQPQHF
TRBV19	-	-	TRBJ2-7	TGTGCCAGTAGCAGGGGGGACGGAGTCTACGAGCAGTACTTC	CASSRGDGVYEQYF
TRBV6-5	-	TRBD1	TRBJ1-2	TGTGCCAGCAGACAGGGGAACTATGGCTACACCTTC	CASRQGNYGYTF
TRBV19	-	-	TRBJ1-5	TGTGCCAGTAGTATAACCTCAGATACCAGGCCGCCCCAGCATTTT	CASSITSDTRPPQHF
TRBV5-1	-	-	TRBJ2-2	TGCGCCACCAAGACAGCCCTGAACACCGGGGAGCTGTTTTTT	CATKTALNTGELFF
TRBV7-8	-	-	TRBJ2-3	TGTGCCAGCAGCAGCACCACAGATACGCAGTATTTT	CASSSTTDTQYF
TRBV15	-	-	TRBJ1-5	TGTGCCACCAGCAGAGACGGCAGGGATGGTCAGCCCCAGCATTTT	CATSRDGRDGQPQHF
TRBV5-4	-	-	TRBJ1-4	TGTGCCAGCAGCTTGGAAGGGTTTGGTGAAAAACTGTTTTTT	CASSLEGFGEKLFF
TRBV15	-	-	TRBJ2-2	TGTGCCACCAGCAGAGCAGACACCGGGGAGCTGTTTTTT	CATSRADTGELFF
TRBV5-1	-	-	TRBJ2-5	TGCGCCAGCAGCTTGGGTACAGGGTTGGAGACCCAGTACTTC	CASSLGTGLETQYF
TRBV7-9	few	-	TRBJ1-2	TGTGCCAGCAGCTTATTGGGATATGGCTACACCTTC	CASSLLGYGYTF
TRBV5-1	-	-	TRBJ1-3	TGCGCCAGCAGCTCCGACGGAGCCTCTGGAAACACCATATATTTT	CASSSDGASGNTIYF
TRBV12-5	-	-	TRBJ2-1	TGTGCTAGTGGTTTGGTCAATGAGCAGTTCTTC	CASGLVNEQFF
TRBV6-5	-	TRBD1	TRBJ1-2	TGTGCCAGCAGTCGCGGGACAGGGGGCGGGGGCTACACCTTC	CASSRGTGGGGYTF
TRBV10-3	-	-	TRBJ2-7	TGTGCCATCAGCTCCGGGGGACCATCGGTGGACGAGCAGTACTTC	CAISSGGPSVDEQYF
TRBV18	-	-	TRBJ2-3	TGTGCCAGCTCACCAGGAGACTCCAGGGATACGCAGTATTTT	CASSPGDSRDTQYF
TRBV13	once	-	TRBJ1-5	TGTGCCAGCAGCTCGTCTACCGAATTGAACAATCAGCCCCAGCATTTT	CASSSSTELNNQPQHF
TRBV10-3	once	-	TRBJ2-5	TGTGCCATCAGTGAGGCAGGGCTAGAGACCCAGTACTTC	CAISEAGLETQYF
TRBV15	-	TRBD1	TRBJ1-3	TGTGCCACCAGCAGGGAAAGGACAGGGGTCGGAAACACCATATATTTT	CATSRERTGVGNTIYF
TRBV25-1	-	TRBD1	TRBJ1-1	TGTGCCAGCATTCCCCCAGGGGGCGGAACTGAAGCTTTCTTT	CASIPPGGGTEAFF
TRBV7-2	-	-	TRBJ2-1	TGTGCCAGCAGCTCCACAGGAAATGAGCAGTTCTTC	CASSSTGNEQFF
TRBV6-5	-	-	TRBJ2-7	TGTGCCAGCAGTTACAGGGCTAGCGCCTACGAGCAGTACTTC	CASSYRASAYEQYF
TRBV7-2	-	TRBD1	TRBJ1-1	TGTGCCAGCAGCTTCAGGGGGGGTAGGAACACTGAAGCTTTCTTT	CASSFRGGRNTEAFF
TRBV7-6	-	-	TRBJ2-7	TGTGCCAGCAGCTTAGGGGGGGCTGGATACGAGCAGTACTTC	CASSLGGAGYEQYF
TRBV7-9	once	TRBD1	TRBJ2-3	TGTGCCAGCATCGACAGGGGGGGGGCAGGAGATACGCAGTATTTT	CASIDRGGAGDTQYF
TRBV5-5	-	TRBD1	TRBJ2-2	TGTGCCAGCAGCTCCGCCGGGACAGGGCCCACCGGGGAGCTGTTTTTT	CASSSAGTGPTGELFF
TRBV6-1	-	TRBD1	TRBJ1-6	TGTGCCAGCAGTGAAGCGGGGGGGACAGGGGCCAATTCACCCCTCCACTTT	CASSEAGGTGANSPLHF
TRBV6-6	-	-	TRBJ1-1	TGTGCCAGCAGCTTAGGGGGGGCCACTGAAGCTTTCTTT	CASSLGGATEAFF
TRBV5-4	once	TRBD1	TRBJ2-2	TGTGCCAGCAGCTTGGGACAGGGGGGATCGAACACCGGGGAGCTGTTTTTT	CASSLGQGGSNTGELFF
TRBV6-6	-	TRBD1	TRBJ1-1	TGTGCCAGCAGTGACAGGGGGCGCCTCACTGAAGCTTTCTTT	CASSDRGRLTEAFF
TRBV29-1	many	-	TRBJ2-3	TGCAGCGTGGATAGCACAGATACGCAGTATTTT	CSVDSTDTQYF
TRBV6-6	-	-	TRBJ1-5	TGTGCCAGCATCGTGACAGGACTTCAGCCCCAGCATTTT	CASIVTGLQPQHF
TRBV18	-	-	TRBJ2-5	TGTGCCAGCTCACCACGATCAAGGGAGCAAGAGACCCAGTACTTC	CASSPRSREQETQYF
TRBV6-5	once	-	TRBJ1-3	TGTGCCAGCAGCCTCGAGAGTAGCTCTGGAAACACCATATATTTT	CASSLESSSGNTIYF
TRBV28	-	-	TRBJ1-2	TGTGCCAGCAGTTGGCCGGCGAGGGTAGGCTACACCTTC	CASSWPARVGYTF